The T cell receptor beta chain described here comes from a study of patients and donors after allogeneic stem cell transplantation (dated by TCRdb to the early 2020s). The method behind the library was RT-PCR. Sequenced using a NextSeq 550. TCRdb trimmed public reads at Q25 via fastp, called clones via MiXCR and kept in-frame beta chains. Entries that share a CDR3 protein sequence are merged under the most common genes and DNA. The sample data list about 23,000 distinct CDR3 sequences, and 29% of these were observed just once. More than 45% of the sample rests with the top ten. This clonotype appeared a few times. What antigen it recognizes has not been identified. Base qualities are missing; no much larger clone stands one base away. Relative to germline, V is missing 6 bases and J is missing 4 bases, with 9 bases of the junction outside any gene match. Looking up the germline V gene yields CDR1 MNHEY and CDR2 SVGAGI. From its cysteine to its phenylalanine, the CDR3 spans 16 amino acids. Only the CDR3 DNA stays, 48 bases, in frame from base 1.

This receptor was taken from a human donor who was either an allogeneic HSCT recipient or a stem cell or donor lymphocyte infusion donor (not recorded which). It is not recorded whose cells these are; they may come from a transplant donor. This receptor chain uses TRBV6-5 and TRBJ1-6; TRBD1 fits 7 bases in the junction. Specimen: blood, either unsorted or a sorted T cell fraction (not recorded which). The sequenced DNA: TGTGCCAGCAGAATTTGGACAGGAAGGTATAATTCACCCCTCCACTTT. Translation gives CASRIWTGRYNSPLHF.